This T cell receptor (beta chain) was documented in a study of blood T cell repertoires in COVID-19. The wider study: Spain, Italy and the United States supplied samples that represented acute and convalescent COVID-19. PBMCs, B-cell-depleted T cells, or T cells provided the cDNA or gDNA that made up the material.

The CDR3 extends over 14 amino acids. J gave up 6 bases and V 4 bases, and 8 bases lay outside the gene matches. CDR1 SQVTM and CDR2 ANQGSEA come from the germline V gene. In the authors' workflow: Reference gene primer amplification in the assay estimated nucleated cell counts. The repertoire was sequenced with immunoSEQ multiplex PCR; TCRdb's copy has only in-frame clones and lacks some. V and J calls and clone size are copied from that table; D and trimming were computed from the DNA. The sample shows roughly 82,000 clones, about 90% of them seen only once. The chain has TRBV29-1 and TRBJ2-1, with 8 nucleotides matching TRBD2. This sequence originates from a woman in her forties or fifties in a cohort sampled during active COVID-19. Sequenced input: peripheral blood. CDR3 protein: CSVGREALTNEQFF. Written as DNA, the CDR3 is TGCAGCGTTGGGCGGGAGGCCCTGACCAATGAGCAGTTCTTC.